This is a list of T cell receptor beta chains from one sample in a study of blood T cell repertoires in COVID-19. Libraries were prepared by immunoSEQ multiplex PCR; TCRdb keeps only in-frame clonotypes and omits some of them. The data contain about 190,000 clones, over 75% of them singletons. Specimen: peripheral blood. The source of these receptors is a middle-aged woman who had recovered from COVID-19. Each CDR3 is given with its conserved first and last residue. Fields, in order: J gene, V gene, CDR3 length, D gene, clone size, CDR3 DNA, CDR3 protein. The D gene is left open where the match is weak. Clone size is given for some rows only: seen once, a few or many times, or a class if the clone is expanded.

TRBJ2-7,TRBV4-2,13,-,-,TGTGCCAGCAGCCAAGATGCGAGACAGGCGCAGTACTTC,CASSQDARQAQYF
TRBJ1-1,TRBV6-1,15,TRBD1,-,TGTGCCAGCAGTGAAGAAAGGGGGCAGAGGACTGAAGCTTTCTTT,CASSEERGQRTEAFF
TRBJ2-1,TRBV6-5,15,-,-,TGTGCCAGCAGTCATGAGGGACTTCCACCCAATGAGCAGTTCTTC,CASSHEGLPPNEQFF
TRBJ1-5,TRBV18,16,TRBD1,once,TGTGCCAGCTCACCCCAAGACAGGGCCTACAATCAGCCCCAGCATTTT,CASSPQDRAYNQPQHF
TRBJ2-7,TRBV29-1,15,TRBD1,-,TGCAGCGCAACCCCGGGACAGGATAACTCCTACGAGCAGTACTTC,CSATPGQDNSYEQYF
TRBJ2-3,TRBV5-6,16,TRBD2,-,TGTGCCAGCAGCCTACGAGGGCTAGCGGGAAAGGATACGCAGTATTTT,CASSLRGLAGKDTQYF
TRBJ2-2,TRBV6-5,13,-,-,TGTGCCAGCAGCCCCAACGGGTCCGGGGAGCTGTTTTTT,CASSPNGSGELFF
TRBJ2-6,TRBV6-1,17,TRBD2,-,TGTGCCAGCAGTGGGACTAGCGGGTACTCTGGGGCCAACGTCCTGACTTTC,CASSGTSGYSGANVLTF
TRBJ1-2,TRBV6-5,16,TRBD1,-,TGTGCCAGCAGTTTAATGGGACAGGCTCTAGACTATGGCTACACCTTC,CASSLMGQALDYGYTF
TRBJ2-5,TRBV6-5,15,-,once,TGTGCCAGCAGTTACAGGTCCCGGGATAGGGAGACCCAGTACTTC,CASSYRSRDRETQYF
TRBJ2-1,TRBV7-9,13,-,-,TGTGCCAGTAGTCTTCGGGGGGCAGATGAGCAGTTCTTC,CASSLRGADEQFF
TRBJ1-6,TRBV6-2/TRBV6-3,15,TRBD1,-,TGTGCCAGCAGCCCCGGGACAGGCGGGAATTCACCCCTCCACTTT,CASSPGTGGNSPLHF
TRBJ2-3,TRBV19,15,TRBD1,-,TGTGCCAGTAGTAGGGACAGCCTAAGAACAGATACGCAGTATTTT,CASSRDSLRTDTQYF
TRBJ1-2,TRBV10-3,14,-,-,TGTGCCATCAGTGAGCTCGAGTTTAACTATGGCTACACCTTC,CAISELEFNYGYTF
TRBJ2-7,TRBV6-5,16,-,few,TGTGCCAGCAGTTACTCGGGTGGGGCCTCGCCCTACGAGCAGTACTTC,CASSYSGGASPYEQYF
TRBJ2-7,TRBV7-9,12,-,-,TGTGCCAGCAGAGGACTATCCTACGAGCAGTACTTC,CASRGLSYEQYF
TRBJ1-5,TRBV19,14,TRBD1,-,TGTGCCAGTAGAACACAGGGGACAGATGGGCCCCAGCATTTT,CASRTQGTDGPQHF
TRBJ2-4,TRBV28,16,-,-,TGTGCCAGCAGCCCCCTCGGAGGGCTAGCCAAAAACATTCAGTACTTC,CASSPLGGLAKNIQYF
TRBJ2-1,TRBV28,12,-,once,TGTGCCAGCAGTTCTCCTAGCATTTCGGGGTTCTTC,CASSSPSISGFF
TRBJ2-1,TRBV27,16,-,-,TGTGCCAGCAGTTTATACGGGGAGAACTCCTACAATGAGCAGTTCTTC,CASSLYGENSYNEQFF
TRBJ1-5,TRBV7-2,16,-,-,TGTGCCAGCAGCCCCCGGGGGGGGGCGGGCAATCAGCCCCAGCATTTT,CASSPRGGAGNQPQHF
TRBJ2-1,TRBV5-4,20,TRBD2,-,TGTGCCAGCAGCTTGGCACTGGGAACCCTGACTAGCAGGGCCTACAATGAGCAGTTCTTC,CASSLALGTLTSRAYNEQFF
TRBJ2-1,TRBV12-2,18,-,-,TGTGCAAGTCGCTTAACAGAAGGTGCGGCGGGAGGTTGGAATGAGCAGTTCTTC,CASRLTEGAAGGWNEQFF
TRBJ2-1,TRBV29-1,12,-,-,TGCAGCGTTAGTCGGACAGACAATGAGCAGTTCTTC,CSVSRTDNEQFF
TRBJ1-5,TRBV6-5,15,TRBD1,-,TGTGCCAGCAGTTCAGGGACAGGCCGAGATCAGCCCCAGCATTTT,CASSSGTGRDQPQHF
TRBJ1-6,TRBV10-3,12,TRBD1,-,TGTGCCATCCGGGACAGAAATTCACCCCTCCACTTT,CAIRDRNSPLHF
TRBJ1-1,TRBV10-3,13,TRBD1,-,TGTGCCAACCAGGGGGCAATGAACACTGAAGCTTTCTTT,CANQGAMNTEAFF
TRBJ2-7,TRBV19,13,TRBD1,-,TGTGCCAGCAACCGGGGACAGAACTACGAGCAGTACTTC,CASNRGQNYEQYF
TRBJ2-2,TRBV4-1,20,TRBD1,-,TGCGCCAGCAGCCAAGTGGTTGGCAGGGGGCGCCCGACGGACACCGGGGAGCTGTTTTTT,CASSQVVGRGRPTDTGELFF